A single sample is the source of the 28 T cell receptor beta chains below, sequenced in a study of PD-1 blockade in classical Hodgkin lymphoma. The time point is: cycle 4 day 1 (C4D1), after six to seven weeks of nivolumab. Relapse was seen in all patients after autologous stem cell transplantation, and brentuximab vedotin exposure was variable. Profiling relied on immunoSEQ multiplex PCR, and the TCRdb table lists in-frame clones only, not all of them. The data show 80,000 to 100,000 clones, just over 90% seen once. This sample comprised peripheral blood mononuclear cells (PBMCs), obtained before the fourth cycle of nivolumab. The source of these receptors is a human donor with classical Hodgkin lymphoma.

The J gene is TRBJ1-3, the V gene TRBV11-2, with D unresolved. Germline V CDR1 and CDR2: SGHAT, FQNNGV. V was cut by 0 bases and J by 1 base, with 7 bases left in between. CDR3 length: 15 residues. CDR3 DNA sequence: TGTGCCAGCAGCTTAGACAGAGGGTCTGGAAACACCATATATTTT. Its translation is CASSLDRGSGNTIYF.

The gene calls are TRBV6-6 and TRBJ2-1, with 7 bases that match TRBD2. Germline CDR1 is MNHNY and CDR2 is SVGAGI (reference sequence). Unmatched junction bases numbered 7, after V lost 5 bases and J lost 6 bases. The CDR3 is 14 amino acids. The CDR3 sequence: CASSPPREFNEQFF. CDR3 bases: TGTGCCAGCAGTCCCCCGCGGGAGTTCAATGAGCAGTTCTTC.

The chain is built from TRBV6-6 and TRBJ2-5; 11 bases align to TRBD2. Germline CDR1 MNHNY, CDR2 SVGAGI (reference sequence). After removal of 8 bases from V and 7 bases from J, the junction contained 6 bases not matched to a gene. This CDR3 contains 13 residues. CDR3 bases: TGTGCCAGCGGGACTAGCGGTTTAGGGACCCAGTACTTC. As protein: CASGTSGLGTQYF.

This CDR3 reads CASSLWATGRGANQPQHF. CDR3 bases: TGTGCCAGCAGCCTTTGGGCTACGGGCAGGGGGGCCAATCAGCCCCAGCATTTT. The rearrangement links TRBV7-8 to TRBJ1-5; 7 bases line up with TRBD1. With 5 bases clipped from V and 3 bases from J, the junction kept 16 bases outside the gene matches. CDR1 SGHVS and CDR2 FQNEAQ come from the germline V gene. The CDR3 has 18 residues.

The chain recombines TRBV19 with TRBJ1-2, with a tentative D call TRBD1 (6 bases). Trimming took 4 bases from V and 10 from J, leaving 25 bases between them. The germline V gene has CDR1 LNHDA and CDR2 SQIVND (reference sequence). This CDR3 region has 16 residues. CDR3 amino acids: CASSKYETGAYGDYTF. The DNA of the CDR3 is TGTGCCAGTAGTAAATATGAGACAGGCGCATATGGTGACTACACCTTC.

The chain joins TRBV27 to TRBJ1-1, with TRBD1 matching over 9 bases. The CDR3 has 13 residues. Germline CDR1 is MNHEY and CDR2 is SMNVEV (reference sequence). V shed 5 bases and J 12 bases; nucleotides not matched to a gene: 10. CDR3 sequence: CASSPLGQGGSFF. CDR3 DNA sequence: TGTGCCAGCAGTCCTCTGGGACAGGGTGGTTCTTTCTTT.

CDR3 in DNA: TGTGCCAGCAGTGAATTAAGGGCAGGCTACTACGAGCAGTACTTC. It codes for CASSELRAGYYEQYF. The chain joins TRBV6-1 to TRBJ2-5, with D unresolved. The J call is in doubt because the DNA end fits TRBJ2-7 better. The CDR3 is made up of 15 amino acids. Germline V gives CDR1 MNHNS, CDR2 SASEGT.

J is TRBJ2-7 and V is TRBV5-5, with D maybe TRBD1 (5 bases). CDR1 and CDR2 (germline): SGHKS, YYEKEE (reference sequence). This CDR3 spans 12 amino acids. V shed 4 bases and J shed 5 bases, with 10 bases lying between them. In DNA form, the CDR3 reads TGTGCCAGCAGCAGGGGTCAGGACGAGCAGTACTTC. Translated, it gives CASSRGQDEQYF.

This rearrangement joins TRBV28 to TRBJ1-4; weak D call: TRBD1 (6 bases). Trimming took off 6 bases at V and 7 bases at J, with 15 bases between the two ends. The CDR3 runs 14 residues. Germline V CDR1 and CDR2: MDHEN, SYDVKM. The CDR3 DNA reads TGTGCCAGCAGCCCAACACAGGGAGGTGAAAAACTGTTTTTT. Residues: CASSPTQGGEKLFF.

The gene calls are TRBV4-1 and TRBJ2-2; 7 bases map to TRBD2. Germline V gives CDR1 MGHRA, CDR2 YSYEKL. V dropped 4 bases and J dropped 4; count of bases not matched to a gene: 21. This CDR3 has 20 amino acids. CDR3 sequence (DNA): TGCGCCAGCAGCCCCACGGCCTCAGGGCTGAAAACGGGGGGCACCGGGGAGCTGTTTTTT. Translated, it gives CASSPTASGLKTGGTGELFF.

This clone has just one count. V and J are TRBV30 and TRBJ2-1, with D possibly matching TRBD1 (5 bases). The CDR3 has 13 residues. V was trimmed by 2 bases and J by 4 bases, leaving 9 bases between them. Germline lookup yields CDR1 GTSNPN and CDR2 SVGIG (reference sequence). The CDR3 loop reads CAWSRSGYNEQFF. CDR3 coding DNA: TGTGCCTGGAGTCGGTCAGGGTACAATGAGCAGTTCTTC.

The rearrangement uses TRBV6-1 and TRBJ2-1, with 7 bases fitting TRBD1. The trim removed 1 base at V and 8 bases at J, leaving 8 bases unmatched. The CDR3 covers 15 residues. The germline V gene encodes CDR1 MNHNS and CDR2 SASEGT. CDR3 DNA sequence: TGTGCCAGCAGTGAAGAGGGGGCAAAAATCCATGAGCAGTTCTTC. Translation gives CASSEEGAKIHEQFF.

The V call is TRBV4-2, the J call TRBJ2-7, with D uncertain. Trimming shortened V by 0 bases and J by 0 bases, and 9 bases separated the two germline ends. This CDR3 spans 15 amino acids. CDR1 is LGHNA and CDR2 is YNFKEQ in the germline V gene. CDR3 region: CASSQEGPHSYEQYF. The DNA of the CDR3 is TGTGCCAGCAGCCAAGAAGGGCCCCACTCCTACGAGCAGTACTTC.

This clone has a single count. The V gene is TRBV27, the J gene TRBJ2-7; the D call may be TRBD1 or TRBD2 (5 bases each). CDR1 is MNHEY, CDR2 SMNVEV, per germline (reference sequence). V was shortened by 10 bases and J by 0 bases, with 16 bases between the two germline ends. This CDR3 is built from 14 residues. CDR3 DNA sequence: TGTGCCACCCAACCGGGACGGCCCTCCTACGAGCAGTACTTC. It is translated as CATQPGRPSYEQYF.

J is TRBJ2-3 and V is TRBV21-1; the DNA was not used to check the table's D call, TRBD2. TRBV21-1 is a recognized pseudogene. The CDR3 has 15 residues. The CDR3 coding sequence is TGTGCCAGCAGACGCCCTGGCGGGAGGGCAGATACGCAGTATTTT. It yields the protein CASRRPGGRADTQYF.

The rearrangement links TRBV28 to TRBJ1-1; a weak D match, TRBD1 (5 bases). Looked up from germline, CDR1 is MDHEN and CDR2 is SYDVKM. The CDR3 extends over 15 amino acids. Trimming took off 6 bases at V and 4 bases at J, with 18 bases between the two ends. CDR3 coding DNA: TGTGCCAGCAGGGCCGCTCTCGGGGGAATCACTGAAGCTTTCTTT. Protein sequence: CASRAALGGITEAFF.

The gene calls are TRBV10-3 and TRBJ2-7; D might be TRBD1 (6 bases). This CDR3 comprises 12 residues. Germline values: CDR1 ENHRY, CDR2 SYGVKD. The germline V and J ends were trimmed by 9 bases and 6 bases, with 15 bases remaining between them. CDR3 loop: CAITGTPFEQYF. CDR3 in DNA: TGTGCCATAACCGGGACACCCTTCGAGCAGTACTTC.

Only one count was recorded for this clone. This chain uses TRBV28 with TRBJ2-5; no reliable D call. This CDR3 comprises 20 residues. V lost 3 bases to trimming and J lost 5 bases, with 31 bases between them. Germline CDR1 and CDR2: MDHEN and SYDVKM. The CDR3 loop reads CASSLPSSSPQKPLQETQYF. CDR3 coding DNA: TGTGCCAGCAGTTTGCCCTCTAGTTCGCCCCAGAAGCCGCTGCAGGAGACCCAGTACTTC.

CDR3 in amino acids: CASTPLVEVSYEQYF. CDR3 in DNA: TGTGCCAGCACCCCTTTGGTTGAGGTGAGCTACGAGCAGTACTTC. This chain connects TRBV6-1 to TRBJ2-5; D is unresolved. The J call may not be correct, given that the DNA end is closer to TRBJ2-7. Germline V CDR1 and CDR2: MNHNS, SASEGT. This CDR3 is 15 amino acids long.

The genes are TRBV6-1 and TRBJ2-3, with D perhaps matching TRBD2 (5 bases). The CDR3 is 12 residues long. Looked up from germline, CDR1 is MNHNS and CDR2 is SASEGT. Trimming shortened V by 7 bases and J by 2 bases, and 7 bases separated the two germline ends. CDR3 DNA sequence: TGTGCCAGCACACTAGACACAGATACGCAGTATTTT. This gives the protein CASTLDTDTQYF.

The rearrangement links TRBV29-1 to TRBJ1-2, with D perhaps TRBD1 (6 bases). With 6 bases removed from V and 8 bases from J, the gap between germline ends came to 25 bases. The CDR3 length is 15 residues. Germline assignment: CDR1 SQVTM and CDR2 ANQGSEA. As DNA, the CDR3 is TGCAGCGTGGTACCGACCAAACAACAGGGTAAAGGCTACACCTTC. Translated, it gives CSVVPTKQQGKGYTF.

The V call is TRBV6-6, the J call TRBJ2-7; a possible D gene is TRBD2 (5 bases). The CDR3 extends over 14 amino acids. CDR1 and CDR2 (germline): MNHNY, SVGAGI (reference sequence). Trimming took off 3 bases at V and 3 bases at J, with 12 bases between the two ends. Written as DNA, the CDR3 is TGTGCCAGCAGTTATACGGGATCGAACTACGAGCAGTACTTC. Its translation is CASSYTGSNYEQYF.

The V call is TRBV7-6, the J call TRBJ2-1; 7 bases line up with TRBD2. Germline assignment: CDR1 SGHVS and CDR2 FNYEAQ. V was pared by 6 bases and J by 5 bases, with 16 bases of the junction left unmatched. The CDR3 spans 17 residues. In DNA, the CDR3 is TGTGCCAGCAGATCGGGGGGACTCGGGACTACCAACAATGAGCAGTTCTTC. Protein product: CASRSGGLGTTNNEQFF. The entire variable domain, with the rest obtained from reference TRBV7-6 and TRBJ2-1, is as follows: GAGVSQSPRYKVTKRGQDVALRCDPISGHVSLYWYRQALGQGPEFLTYFNYEAQQDKSGLPNDRFSAERPEGSISTLTIQRTEQRDSAMYRCASRSGGLGTTNNEQFFGPGTRLTVL.

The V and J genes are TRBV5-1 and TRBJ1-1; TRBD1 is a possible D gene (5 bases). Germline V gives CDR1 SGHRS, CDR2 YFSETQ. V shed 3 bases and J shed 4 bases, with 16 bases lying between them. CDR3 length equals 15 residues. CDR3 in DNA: TGCGCCAGCAGCTCTAATCGGGGCGGACCCACTGAAGCTTTCTTT. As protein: CASSSNRGGPTEAFF.

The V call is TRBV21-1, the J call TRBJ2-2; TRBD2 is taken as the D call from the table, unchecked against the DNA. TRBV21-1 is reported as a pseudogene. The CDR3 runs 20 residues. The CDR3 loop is CASSKQYGKRTSENTGELFF. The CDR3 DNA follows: TGTGCCAGCAGCAAACAATACGGGAAACGGACTAGCGAAAACACCGGGGAGCTGTTTTTT.

CDR3 nucleotide sequence: TGTGCCAGCAGCCCACAGGCGCCCAGATTTAGCGGGAGGTCCGAGCAGTACTTC. Its translation is CASSPQAPRFSGRSEQYF. The rearrangement joins TRBV7-9 to TRBJ2-7; 10 nucleotides agree with TRBD2. The CDR3 totals 18 residues. The V gene's germline CDR1 is SEHNR and CDR2 FQNEAQ (reference sequence). Trimming removed 5 bases from V and 6 bases from J; junction bases left unmatched: 19.

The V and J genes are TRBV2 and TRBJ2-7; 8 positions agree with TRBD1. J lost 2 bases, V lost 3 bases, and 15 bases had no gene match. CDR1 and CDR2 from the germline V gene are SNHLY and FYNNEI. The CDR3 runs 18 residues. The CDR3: CASSDSQPWDRPPYEQYF. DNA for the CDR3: TGTGCCAGCAGTGACTCACAACCATGGGACAGGCCACCCTACGAGCAGTACTTC.

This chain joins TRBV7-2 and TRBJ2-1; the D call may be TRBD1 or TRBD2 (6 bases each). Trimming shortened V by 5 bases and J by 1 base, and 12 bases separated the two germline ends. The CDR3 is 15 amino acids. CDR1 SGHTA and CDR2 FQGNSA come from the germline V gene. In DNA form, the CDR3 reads TGTGCCAGCAGCCCCGGGGGCGAATCCTACAATGAGCAGTTCTTC. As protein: CASSPGGESYNEQFF.